A selection of T cell receptor beta chains follows, all from one sample in a study of shared clonotypes between healthy human individuals. This table comes from immunoSEQ multiplex PCR, and its TCRdb copy is limited to in-frame clones, with some not included. The sample contains some 2,100,000 clones, about 92% of which appear only once. Sequenced sample: naive CD8+ T cells from PBMCs. The receptor source for this set is a man younger than 30 in good health. Some clones in this sample may be carry-over from other donors' samples. CDR3s include the opening cysteine and the closing phenylalanine or tryptophan. Each record gives: J gene, clone size, V gene, D gene, CDR3 protein, CDR3 DNA. D genes are given only for firm matches. Rows may omit the clone size; those that give it use once, few, many or a size class.

j_gene: TRBJ2-1
abundance: -
v_gene: TRBV11-2
d_gene: -
CDR3aa: CASSSSGTKQFF
CDR3nt: TGTGCCAGCAGCTCTTCTGGAACCAAGCAGTTCTTC

j_gene: TRBJ2-4
abundance: -
v_gene: TRBV11-2
d_gene: -
CDR3aa: CASSSGTFKNIQYF
CDR3nt: TGTGCCAGCAGCTCCGGAACTTTCAAAAACATTCAGTACTTC

j_gene: TRBJ2-7
abundance: -
v_gene: TRBV28
d_gene: -
CDR3aa: CASSFEGNPRYEQYF
CDR3nt: TGTGCCAGCAGTTTCGAGGGTAATCCCCGCTACGAGCAGTACTTC

j_gene: TRBJ1-1
abundance: -
v_gene: TRBV7-9
d_gene: -
CDR3aa: CASSLALRLGSGTEAFF
CDR3nt: TGTGCCAGCAGCTTAGCGCTAAGATTGGGGTCCGGGACTGAAGCTTTCTTT

j_gene: TRBJ2-7
abundance: once
v_gene: TRBV5-1
d_gene: -
CDR3aa: CASSMTENEQYF
CDR3nt: TGCGCCAGCAGCATGACAGAGAACGAGCAGTACTTC

j_gene: TRBJ2-5
abundance: -
v_gene: TRBV19
d_gene: -
CDR3aa: CASSIRRVETQYF
CDR3nt: TGTGCCAGTAGTATCCGCCGAGTAGAGACCCAGTACTTC

j_gene: TRBJ2-7
abundance: -
v_gene: TRBV1
d_gene: -
CDR3aa: CTSSPLQGASVYEQYF
CDR3nt: TGCACCAGCAGCCCCCTTCAAGGGGCTAGCGTCTACGAGCAGTACTTC

j_gene: TRBJ2-1
abundance: -
v_gene: TRBV5-1
d_gene: -
CDR3aa: CASSPEGGNEQFF
CDR3nt: TGCGCCAGCAGCCCGGAAGGGGGGAATGAGCAGTTCTTC

j_gene: TRBJ2-4
abundance: -
v_gene: TRBV27
d_gene: -
CDR3aa: CASRRRSGNIQYF
CDR3nt: TGTGCCAGCAGACGACGGTCGGGAAACATTCAGTACTTC

j_gene: TRBJ1-1
abundance: few
v_gene: TRBV28
d_gene: TRBD1
CDR3aa: CASSFPGGAFF
CDR3nt: TGTGCCAGCAGTTTCCCAGGGGGAGCTTTCTTT

j_gene: TRBJ1-5
abundance: -
v_gene: TRBV7-2
d_gene: -
CDR3aa: CASSLGGNPLYQPQHF
CDR3nt: TGTGCCAGCAGCTTGGGGGGGAACCCCCTTTATCAGCCCCAGCATTTT

j_gene: TRBJ2-7
abundance: -
v_gene: TRBV7-2
d_gene: -
CDR3aa: CASSALRARGVEQYF
CDR3nt: TGTGCCAGCAGCGCGCTTAGAGCCCGGGGAGTTGAGCAGTACTTC

j_gene: TRBJ1-1
abundance: -
v_gene: TRBV9
d_gene: -
CDR3aa: CASSPEAFF
CDR3nt: TGTGCCAGCAGCCCTGAAGCTTTCTTT

j_gene: TRBJ2-3
abundance: -
v_gene: TRBV25-1
d_gene: -
CDR3aa: CASSVTGGTDTQYF
CDR3nt: TGTGCCAGCAGTGTGACCGGGGGCACAGATACGCAGTATTTT

j_gene: TRBJ2-6
abundance: -
v_gene: TRBV5-1
d_gene: TRBD1
CDR3aa: CASRDRQGASGANVLTF
CDR3nt: TGCGCCAGCAGAGACCGACAGGGGGCCTCTGGGGCCAACGTCCTGACTTTC

j_gene: TRBJ2-1
abundance: -
v_gene: TRBV7-6
d_gene: -
CDR3aa: CASSSRGDEQFF
CDR3nt: TGTGCCAGCAGCTCCAGGGGGGATGAGCAGTTCTTC

j_gene: TRBJ1-4
abundance: -
v_gene: TRBV7-2
d_gene: TRBD1
CDR3aa: CASSLYRGDEKLFF
CDR3nt: TGTGCCAGCAGCTTGTACAGGGGTGATGAAAAACTGTTTTTT

j_gene: TRBJ2-7
abundance: -
v_gene: TRBV28
d_gene: -
CDR3aa: CASTPAGSDEQYF
CDR3nt: TGTGCCAGCACCCCGGCAGGGTCGGACGAGCAGTACTTC

j_gene: TRBJ2-1
abundance: -
v_gene: TRBV18
d_gene: TRBD2
CDR3aa: CASSPVRSSGNEQFF
CDR3nt: TGTGCCAGCTCACCGGTCCGGTCTAGCGGGAATGAGCAGTTCTTC

j_gene: TRBJ2-7
abundance: -
v_gene: TRBV13
d_gene: TRBD2
CDR3aa: CASSWTSGGSSYEQYF
CDR3nt: TGTGCCAGCAGCTGGACTAGCGGAGGGAGCTCCTACGAGCAGTACTTC

j_gene: TRBJ2-7
abundance: -
v_gene: TRBV9
d_gene: -
CDR3aa: CASSVEAGPYEQYF
CDR3nt: TGTGCCAGCAGCGTAGAGGCAGGCCCCTACGAGCAGTACTTC

j_gene: TRBJ2-7
abundance: -
v_gene: TRBV6-5
d_gene: TRBD2
CDR3aa: CAAGGRETYEQYF
CDR3nt: TGTGCAGCAGGAGGGCGGGAGACCTACGAGCAGTACTTC

j_gene: TRBJ1-1
abundance: -
v_gene: TRBV10-3
d_gene: TRBD1
CDR3aa: CAITGTGTEAFF
CDR3nt: TGTGCCATCACCGGGACAGGAACTGAAGCTTTCTTT

j_gene: TRBJ2-7
abundance: -
v_gene: TRBV11-2
d_gene: -
CDR3aa: CASSARGAYEQYF
CDR3nt: TGTGCCAGCAGCGCCCGCGGGGCCTACGAGCAGTACTTC

j_gene: TRBJ2-3
abundance: -
v_gene: TRBV27
d_gene: -
CDR3aa: CASSLVMGASDTQYF
CDR3nt: TGTGCCAGCAGTTTAGTCATGGGGGCGTCAGATACGCAGTATTTT

j_gene: TRBJ2-5
abundance: -
v_gene: TRBV6-6
d_gene: TRBD1
CDR3aa: CASSYGGRGPETQYF
CDR3nt: TGTGCCAGCAGTTACGGGGGCAGGGGGCCGGAGACCCAGTACTTC

j_gene: TRBJ2-1
abundance: -
v_gene: TRBV21-1
d_gene: -
CDR3aa: CASSKGRDGSYNEQFF
CDR3nt: TGTGCCAGCAGCAAAGGGAGGGACGGCTCCTACAATGAGCAGTTCTTC

j_gene: TRBJ2-7
abundance: -
v_gene: TRBV28
d_gene: -
CDR3aa: CASSLGRTLSYEQYF
CDR3nt: TGTGCCAGCAGTTTAGGACGGACCCTCTCCTACGAGCAGTACTTC

j_gene: TRBJ1-2
abundance: -
v_gene: TRBV29-1
d_gene: -
CDR3aa: CSVGGIAYTF
CDR3nt: TGCAGCGTTGGGGGGATCGCCTACACCTTC

j_gene: TRBJ2-5
abundance: -
v_gene: TRBV4-3
d_gene: TRBD1
CDR3aa: CASSRTLGDRGDGETQYF
CDR3nt: TGCGCCAGCAGCCGCACGCTCGGGGACAGGGGCGACGGGGAGACCCAGTACTTC

j_gene: TRBJ2-1
abundance: -
v_gene: TRBV7-3
d_gene: -
CDR3aa: CASSSANEQFF
CDR3nt: TGTGCCAGCAGCTCAGCCAATGAGCAGTTCTTC

j_gene: TRBJ2-1
abundance: -
v_gene: TRBV5-1
d_gene: TRBD2
CDR3aa: CASSLARTSESSYNEQFF
CDR3nt: TGCGCCAGCAGCTTGGCAAGGACTAGCGAGAGCTCCTACAATGAGCAGTTCTTC

j_gene: TRBJ2-3
abundance: -
v_gene: TRBV14
d_gene: -
CDR3aa: CASSRSVVRSTDTQYF
CDR3nt: TGTGCCAGCAGCCGATCAGTGGTACGAAGCACAGATACGCAGTATTTT

j_gene: TRBJ1-1
abundance: few
v_gene: TRBV6-6
d_gene: -
CDR3aa: CASSPAPEAFF
CDR3nt: TGTGCCAGCAGTCCAGCCCCTGAAGCTTTCTTT

j_gene: TRBJ1-1
abundance: -
v_gene: TRBV27
d_gene: -
CDR3aa: CASSLPGGAITEAFF
CDR3nt: TGTGCCAGCAGTCTCCCGGGGGGGGCTATTACCGAAGCTTTCTTT

j_gene: TRBJ2-1
abundance: -
v_gene: TRBV28
d_gene: TRBD2
CDR3aa: CASSYLAGGIAPMEQFF
CDR3nt: TGTGCCAGCAGCTATCTAGCGGGAGGAATTGCCCCAATGGAGCAGTTCTTC

j_gene: TRBJ2-7
abundance: -
v_gene: TRBV27
d_gene: TRBD2
CDR3aa: CASSLLRTSGLYEQYF
CDR3nt: TGTGCCAGCAGTTTATTACGGACTAGCGGACTCTACGAGCAGTACTTC

j_gene: TRBJ2-3
abundance: -
v_gene: TRBV7-6
d_gene: TRBD1
CDR3aa: CASSTRDRGTDTQYF
CDR3nt: TGTGCCAGCAGCACCCGGGACAGGGGCACAGATACGCAGTATTTT

j_gene: TRBJ1-5
abundance: -
v_gene: TRBV5-6
d_gene: -
CDR3aa: CASSLQGGQPQHF
CDR3nt: TGTGCCAGCAGCTTGCAGGGAGGTCAGCCCCAGCATTTT

j_gene: TRBJ2-5
abundance: -
v_gene: TRBV30
d_gene: -
CDR3aa: CAWSVLSTQETQYF
CDR3nt: TGTGCCTGGAGTGTACTTAGCACCCAAGAGACCCAGTACTTC

j_gene: TRBJ1-1
abundance: -
v_gene: TRBV15
d_gene: -
CDR3aa: CATSRDGGNTEAFF
CDR3nt: TGTGCCACCAGCAGAGATGGTGGGAACACTGAAGCTTTCTTT

j_gene: TRBJ2-3
abundance: -
v_gene: TRBV9
d_gene: -
CDR3aa: CASSVEMRVNTDTQYF
CDR3nt: TGTGCCAGCAGCGTAGAAATGAGAGTCAACACAGATACGCAGTATTTT

j_gene: TRBJ2-7
abundance: -
v_gene: TRBV7-6
d_gene: -
CDR3aa: CASSLVDSSYEQYF
CDR3nt: TGTGCCAGCAGCTTAGTGGATAGTTCCTACGAGCAGTACTTC

j_gene: TRBJ2-2
abundance: once
v_gene: TRBV13
d_gene: TRBD2
CDR3aa: CASSFPGRGAVTGELFF
CDR3nt: TGTGCCAGCAGCTTTCCCGGGAGGGGCGCGGTCACCGGGGAGCTGTTTTTT

j_gene: TRBJ2-7
abundance: -
v_gene: TRBV29-1
d_gene: TRBD1
CDR3aa: CSAWTGGSYEQYF
CDR3nt: TGCAGCGCCTGGACAGGGGGCTCCTACGAGCAGTACTTC